This T cell receptor (beta chain) was sequenced for a study of blood T cell repertoires in COVID-19. Trimming removed 6 bases at V and 4 bases at J, with 12 bases between. The CDR3 is 13 amino acids. Germline lookup yields CDR1 LGHNA and CDR2 YSLEER. Sequencing used immunoSEQ multiplex PCR; TCRdb keeps in-frame clones, though not all of them. The sample includes over 60,000 clones, under 85% of them seen just once. Seattle patients were enrolled during active infection and followed longitudinally. V is TRBV4-3 and J is TRBJ2-5, with TRBD1 as a possible D gene (5 bases). This TCR derives from a man aged 50 to 59 with COVID-19, enrolled during active disease. The sample taken for sequencing was peripheral blood. The DNA for the CDR3 is TGCGCCAGCAGTGCAGGGTCGACAGAGACCCAGTACTTC. It encodes CASSAGSTETQYF.